This passage covers 27 T cell receptor beta chains from one sample sequenced in a study of preoperative IRX-2 immunotherapy in early breast cancer. Clones were sequenced by immunoSEQ multiplex PCR, and TCRdb holds only the in-frame ones, with some missing. The profile shows 20,000 to 30,000 clones, roughly nine tenths of them singletons. Treatment noted: preoperative locoregional IRX-2 cytokine immunotherapy. Sequencing used tumor tissue, obtained after IRX-2 immunotherapy. The receptors come from a human donor with breast cancer.

The rearrangement joins TRBV28 to TRBJ2-6, with D possibly matching TRBD1 (7 bases). Germline CDR1 MDHEN, CDR2 SYDVKM. CDR3 length equals 16 residues. V gave up 9 bases and J gave up 4 bases, with 19 bases separating them. CDR3 sequence reads: CASAQGGVRGANVLTF. For the CDR3, the DNA is TGTGCCAGTGCTCAGGGGGGAGTAAGAGGGGCCAACGTCCTGACTTTC. The complete variable domain, with remaining parts taken from reference TRBV28 and TRBJ2-6, reads DVKVTQSSRYLVKRTGEKVFLECVQDMDHENMFWYRQDPGLGLRLIYFSYDVKMKEKGDIPEGYSVSREKKERFSLILESASTNQTSMYLCASAQGGVRGANVLTFGAGSRLTVL.

V is TRBV7-2 and J is TRBJ2-7; TRBD2 agrees at 7 bases. CDR3 length: 15 amino acids. Germline trimming cut 1 base from V and 1 base from J; bases unmatched to any gene: 4. Looked up from germline, CDR1 is SGHTA and CDR2 is FQGNSA. The CDR3 region is CASSLERGKSYEQYF. The CDR3 DNA is TGTGCCAGCAGCTTAGAGCGGGGAAAATCCTACGAGCAGTACTTC. The whole variable domain, remainder taken from reference TRBV7-2 and TRBJ2-7, is GAGVSQSPSNKVTEKGKDVELRCDPISGHTALYWYRQSLGQGLEFLIYFQGNSAPDKSGLPSDRFSAERTGGSVSTLTIQRTQQEDSAVYLCASSLERGKSYEQYFGPGTRLTVT.

This clone was seen only once. The chain combines TRBV2 with TRBJ1-4, with TRBD1 matching 7 bases. Germline CDR1 is SNHLY and CDR2 is FYNNEI. There are 12 residues in the CDR3. V lost 6 bases and J lost 8; bases outside the gene matches: 3. The CDR3 spells CASRTGTEKLFF. CDR3 nucleotides: TGTGCCAGCAGGACAGGGACGGAAAAACTGTTTTTT.

This clone was seen a single time. The rearrangement uses TRBV5-1 and TRBJ1-3, with D possibly matching TRBD1 (5 bases). The CDR3 length is 16 residues. Trimming shortened V by 2 bases and J by 1 base, and 13 bases separated the two germline ends. CDR1 and CDR2 from the germline V gene are SGHRS and YFSETQ. DNA of the CDR3: TGCGCCAGCAGCTTCCTGGGGACGGAGTCTGGAAACACCATATATTTT. It specifies CASSFLGTESGNTIYF.

V usage is TRBV10-3 and J usage is TRBJ1-1; D is possibly TRBD1 (5 bases). This CDR3 contains 16 residues. V dropped 4 bases and J dropped 1 base, with 16 bases sitting between them. Germline CDR1 ENHRY, CDR2 SYGVKD. CDR3 residues: CAISGGNGNRNTEAFF. The CDR3 DNA is TGTGCCATCAGTGGGGGGAACGGAAACCGGAACACTGAAGCTTTCTTT.

As concerns this clone: Other nucleotide sequences in the sample specify the same CDR3. The J gene is TRBJ1-4, the V gene TRBV28; maybe TRBD1 (5 bases). This CDR3 contains 14 residues. Trimming removed 5 bases from V and 8 bases from J, with 15 bases in between. Germline V gives CDR1 MDHEN, CDR2 SYDVKM. The CDR3: CASSRGQGREKLFF. For the CDR3, the DNA is TGTGCCAGCAGTCGTGGACAAGGAAGGGAAAAACTGTTTTTT. Variable domain in full (rest from reference TRBV28 and TRBJ1-4): DVKVTQSSRYLVKRTGEKVFLECVQDMDHENMFWYRQDPGLGLRLIYFSYDVKMKEKGDIPEGYSVSREKKERFSLILESASTNQTSMYLCASSRGQGREKLFFGSGTQLSVL.

The chain links TRBV18 to TRBJ1-1, with TRBD1 identical over 7 bases. The CDR3 runs to 14 residues. Trimming at V came to 3 bases and at J to 5 bases, leaving 6 bases not matched to a gene. CDR1 is KGHSH, CDR2 LQKENI, per germline. The CDR3 DNA is TGTGCCAGCTCACCTAACGACAGGGCAACTGAAGCTTTCTTT. This sequence encodes CASSPNDRATEAFF.

The chain has TRBV28 and TRBJ1-4; the D gene is possibly TRBD1 (6 bases). The germline V and J ends were trimmed by 7 bases and 7 bases, with 16 bases remaining between them. The CDR3 loop spans 14 amino acids. Germline values: CDR1 MDHEN, CDR2 SYDVKM. This CDR3 is CASTTRDITEKLFF. In DNA form, the CDR3 reads TGTGCCAGCACCACCCGGGACATAACTGAAAAACTGTTTTTT.

The V gene is TRBV7-6, the J gene TRBJ2-3, with TRBD1 identical over 7 bases. Germline trimming cut 3 bases from V and 4 bases from J; bases unmatched to any gene: 1. The CDR3 extends over 13 amino acids. The germline V gene encodes CDR1 SGHVS and CDR2 FNYEAQ. The CDR3 region is CASSLTGSDTQYF. The CDR3 DNA reads as TGTGCCAGCAGCTTGACAGGGTCAGATACGCAGTATTTT.

The gene calls are TRBV7-6 and TRBJ2-7; D unresolved. The CDR3 loop spans 15 amino acids. CDR1 is SGHVS and CDR2 is FNYEAQ in the germline V gene. With 1 base removed from V and 2 bases from J, the gap between germline ends came to 12 bases. CDR3 in amino acids: CASSLVPPAAYEQYF. CDR3 bases: TGTGCCAGCAGCTTAGTTCCACCGGCGGCCTACGAGCAGTACTTC.

The J gene is TRBJ1-1, the V gene TRBV18, with D possibly TRBD1 on 5 matching bases. The V gene's germline CDR1 is KGHSH and CDR2 LQKENI. With 4 bases removed from V and 0 bases from J, the gap between germline ends came to 6 bases. The CDR3 is made up of 13 amino acids. CDR3 region: CASSRGMNTEAFF. CDR3 bases: TGTGCCAGCTCACGGGGGATGAACACTGAAGCTTTCTTT.

The chain employs TRBV5-1 and TRBJ2-3; D ambiguous. Trimming left V 4 bases short and J 2 bases short, with 14 bases between. The CDR3 totals 15 residues. Germline V gives CDR1 SGHRS, CDR2 YFSETQ. The DNA for the CDR3 is TGCGCCAGCAGCACCGGTCGCGGCCCCACAGATACGCAGTATTTT. Protein product: CASSTGRGPTDTQYF.

This chain uses TRBV6-5 with TRBJ1-6; maybe TRBD1 (5 bases). The CDR3 totals 14 residues. Germline assignment: CDR1 MNHEY and CDR2 SVGAGI. Trimming left V 8 bases short and J 14 bases short, with 22 bases between. DNA of the CDR3: TGTGCCAGCGGACTCGGGGCCCCAGATAGGGCCCTCCACTTT. Its protein is CASGLGAPDRALHF.

The chain couples TRBV7-2 to TRBJ2-1; D gene ambiguous. Trimming removed 4 bases at V and 2 bases at J, with 9 bases between. The CDR3 runs 14 residues. Germline CDR1 and CDR2: SGHTA and FQGNSA. In nucleotides, the CDR3 is TGTGCCAGCAGCTACCACTCGACCTACAATGAGCAGTTCTTC. Translated: CASSYHSTYNEQFF.

The V call is TRBV5-1, the J call TRBJ2-1, with 10 positions matching TRBD1. The CDR3 is 14 residues long. Germline CDR1 and CDR2: SGHRS and YFSETQ. V trimming: 4 bases; J trimming: 5 bases; junction bases outside the gene matches: 3. For the CDR3, the DNA is TGCGCCAGCAGCAGACAGGGGGCTCACAATGAGCAGTTCTTC. Its translation: CASSRQGAHNEQFF.

This clone has only one observation. The V call is TRBV7-2, the J call TRBJ2-7; TRBD1 agrees at 9 bases. The CDR3 is 14 amino acids. V shed 5 bases, J shed 7 bases, and the junction held 9 bases outside the gene matches. Looked up from germline, CDR1 is SGHTA and CDR2 is FQGNSA. The CDR3 is CASSLDNRGREQYF. In DNA, the CDR3 is TGTGCCAGCAGCCTAGACAACAGGGGGCGGGAGCAGTACTTC.

This chain uses TRBV5-1 with TRBJ2-1, with TRBD2 matching 10 bases. Germline V lookup: CDR1 SGHRS, CDR2 YFSETQ. V lost 0 bases and J lost 1; bases outside the gene matches: 7. The CDR3 length is 18 residues. Here the CDR3 DNA reads TGCGCCAGCAGCTTGGCCGTTACTAGCGGGGTATCCTACAATGAGCAGTTCTTC. Translation: CASSLAVTSGVSYNEQFF.

This clone occurred once. The chain links TRBV28 to TRBJ2-4; 9 bases match TRBD2. V trimming: 6 bases; J trimming: 6 bases; junction bases outside the gene matches: 6. Per the germline V gene, CDR1 is MDHEN and CDR2 is SYDVKM. The CDR3 has 14 residues. CDR3 in amino acids: CASSLAGLGNIQYF. The CDR3 nucleotides read TGTGCCAGCAGCCTAGCGGGGTTGGGAAACATTCAGTACTTC.

The chain is built from TRBV6-6 and TRBJ2-5, with D possibly TRBD1 on 5 matching bases. The germline V gene has CDR1 MNHNY and CDR2 SVGAGI (reference sequence). The V end was cut by 0 bases, the J end by 1 base, with 9 bases between. CDR3 length equals 15 residues. In DNA, the CDR3 is TGTGCCAGCAGTTACTCAGGGGCTAGCCAAGAGACCCAGTACTTC. This encodes CASSYSGASQETQYF.

The J gene is TRBJ1-2, the V gene TRBV30; D is undetermined. Germline V CDR1 and CDR2: GTSNPN, SVGIG (reference sequence). Trimming removed 8 bases at V and 3 bases at J, with 19 bases between. CDR3 length: 14 amino acids. The CDR3 is CARAAKGMDYGYTF. The DNA for the CDR3 is TGTGCCCGCGCGGCGAAAGGGATGGACTATGGCTACACCTTC. Based on the CDR3 plus reference TRBV30 and TRBJ1-2, the full variable domain is SQTIHQWPATLVQPVGSPLSLECTVEGTSNPNLYWYRQAAGRGLQLLFYSVGIGQISSEVPQNLSASRPQDRQFILSSKKLLLSDSGFYLCARAAKGMDYGYTFGSGTRLTVV.

The chain uses TRBV7-2 and TRBJ1-3, with D uncertain. V was trimmed by 0 bases and J by 0 bases, leaving 3 bases between them. CDR3 length: 14 residues. Germline CDR1 and CDR2: SGHTA and FQGNSA. DNA of the CDR3: TGTGCCAGCAGCTTAGCAGTCTCTGGAAACACCATATATTTT. It encodes CASSLAVSGNTIYF.

Judged by abundance, this clone is large (0.1 to 1%). The chain uses TRBV7-8 and TRBJ2-3, with 7 bases identical to TRBD2. J lost 3 bases, V lost 1 base, and 10 bases had no gene match. Germline values: CDR1 SGHVS, CDR2 FQNEAQ. The CDR3 is 17 amino acids. CDR3 nucleotides: TGTGCCAGCAGCTTAGGAGCGGCCGGGGGGATGACAGATACGCAGTATTTT. Translated: CASSLGAAGGMTDTQYF.

This clone was recorded only once. The V and J genes are TRBV6-5 and TRBJ1-3; 9 nucleotides align to TRBD1. CDR1 is MNHEY and CDR2 is SVGAGI in the germline V gene. The ends lost 2 bases at V and 0 bases at J; junction bases unmatched: 2. This CDR3 has 16 residues. In nucleotides, the CDR3 is TGTGCCAGCAGTTACCGGACAGGGGCCTCTGGAAACACCATATATTTT. Protein sequence: CASSYRTGASGNTIYF.

The chain is built from TRBV5-6 and TRBJ2-7; 14 bases are a match to TRBD2. V trimming: 4 bases; J trimming: 3 bases; junction bases outside the gene matches: 9. Germline CDR1 is SGHDT and CDR2 is YYEEEE. This CDR3 comprises 17 residues. DNA for the CDR3: TGTGCCAGCAGCGGGGTGGGACTAGCGGGAGATCTCTACGAGCAGTACTTC. Its translation: CASSGVGLAGDLYEQYF. The full variable domain, its missing parts supplied by reference TRBV5-6 and TRBJ2-7, is DAGVTQSPTHLIKTRGQQVTLRCSPKSGHDTVSWYQQALGQGPQFIFQYYEEEERQRGNFPDRFSGHQFPNYSSELNVNALLLGDSALYLCASSGVGLAGDLYEQYFGPGTRLTVT.

A few counts support this clone. The chain couples TRBV7-9 to TRBJ1-2; D remains unclear. Trimming left V 4 bases short and J 4 bases short, with 7 bases between. Germline V CDR1 and CDR2: SEHNR, FQNEAQ (reference sequence). The CDR3 has 12 residues. The CDR3 region is CASSSVGYGYTF. CDR3 DNA sequence: TGTGCCAGCAGCTCTGTAGGCTATGGCTACACCTTC.

This clone showed up just a few times. The V call is TRBV7-2, the J call TRBJ2-7; D call uncertain. The CDR3 is 14 amino acids. The ends were cut back, 3 bases at V and 2 bases at J, with 11 bases in the middle. The germline CDR1 and CDR2 sequences are SGHTA and FQGNSA. The CDR3 DNA reads TGTGCCAGCAGCTTGGGTGACAAAGCCTACGAGCAGTACTTC. As protein: CASSLGDKAYEQYF.

This clone was seen more than once but under ten times. The chain uses TRBV9 and TRBJ1-2; D remains unclear. V shed 0 bases and J shed 7 bases, with 16 bases lying between them. Germline assignment: CDR1 SGDLS and CDR2 YYNGEE. This CDR3 is built from 15 residues. DNA of the CDR3: TGTGCCAGCAGCGTAGAAGAAGGAATCTCGGGTGGCTACACCTTC. It is translated as CASSVEEGISGGYTF.